The present T cell receptor beta chain was sequenced within a study of blood T cell repertoires in COVID-19 (dated by TCRdb to the early 2020s). Study-wide context: Samples from collaborators originated in the United States, Italy and Spain and spanned both the acute and convalescent phases of COVID-19. The material from the prospective study consisted of cDNA or gDNA derived from T cells, B-cell-depleted T cells, or PBMCs. Subjects who had been exposed to COVID-19, were actively infected with it, or had recovered from it provided the deeply sampled blood TCRbeta repertoires that made up the dataset. The repertoires were made available in a free public database intended to serve as a resource for research on the immune response to SARS-CoV-2. The samples were drawn from two sources: the first 160 participants of the ongoing ImmuneRACE study, and 1,000 to 1,500 subjects contributed by 6 global collaborators. Nearly every sample came with metadata listing a de-identified subject ID, COVID-19 status, age in years and sex. Where HLA class I and class II types were available, the types were taken from metadata supplied by the sample provider, not from assay-based typing. Results the study describes overall, beyond this receptor: Clinical and demographic metadata were provided uncurated, with the amount varying by source and participant.

Whole blood was collected in K2EDTA tubes by collaborating institutions according to the institutions' own protocols. For TCRbeta analysis, collaborators shipped samples in one of three forms: frozen whole blood, isolated PBMCs, or DNA extracted from either of those sample types. TCRbeta CDR3 regions were amplified from genomic DNA using the immunoSEQ Assay, a bias-controlled multiplex PCR. Processing in the source paper ran as follows. Within the assay, amplification of reference gene primers was used to estimate how many nucleated cells each sample contained. Sequence reads were collapsed and filtered to measure the absolute abundance of every unique TCRbeta CDR3 rearrangement. For each sample, productive Simpson clonality was calculated as the square root of Simpson's diversity index across productive rearrangements. Held by TCRdb, this immuneACCESS table contains in-frame sequences only and omits some clones. Under half of the omission traces to an unresolved V gene where checked; the cause of the rest is unknown. V and J calls plus clone size are reproduced from that table; the DNA served to infer D and trimming. The sample has about 130,000 clones on record, over 75% of them singletons. The top ten clones comprise 1% to 1.5% of the sample.

This clone was detected once. The antigen it binds to is not known. There are no base qualities to consult, and no much larger clone falls within one base. The sequence derives from a woman older than 75 with acute or convalescent COVID-19. Sample: peripheral blood.

At the DNA level, the sequence is TGTGCCAGCAGAAGCGAGTGGGACAGACCAACGAATTCACCCCTCCACTTT. Translated, it gives CASRSEWDRPTNSPLHF. The sequence links TRBV2 to TRBJ1-6; 7 junctional bases match TRBD1. The cysteine opens and the phenylalanine closes a CDR3 of 17 amino acids. This entry keeps only the CDR3 DNA: 51 bases, framed from base 1. V has 6 bases trimmed and J has 7 bases trimmed; junction bases matching no gene number 15. CDR1 SNHLY and CDR2 FYNNEI were looked up in the germline V gene.